The 5 T cell receptor beta chains given below trace back to one sample, sequenced in a study of T-cell memory formation after mild COVID-19. From the 5' RACE reads, TCRdb called clonotypes with MiXCR, one entry per CDR3 protein. The sample holds about 190,000 distinct CDR3 sequences; over 9.5% are singletons and the top ten take approximately 3%. Sequences were obtained from PBMCs or a T cell subset sorted from them (not recorded which). Every receptor here comes from a man younger than 30 who had mild COVID-19 (a few samples of this study predate the infection). Cell type and time point are not known.

There are a few counts of this clonotype. The chain uses TRBV7-9 and TRBJ2-7; maybe TRBD1 (6 bases). From germline, CDR1 is SEHNR and CDR2 FQNEAQ (reference sequence). This CDR3 region has 16 residues. V shed 3 bases and J shed 0 bases, with 15 bases lying between them. The CDR3 DNA reads as TGTGCCAGCAGCTTTTCCACGGGACATCGCTCCTACGAGCAGTACGTC. Residues: CASSFSTGHRSYEQYV.

This clonotype was detected ten times or more. The CDR3 DNA reads as TGTGCCAGTGCAGAACAGGGGGTCACTTCACCCCTCCACTTT. This sequence encodes CASAEQGVTSPLHF. The V gene is TRBV7-3, the J gene TRBJ1-6; 8 bases map to TRBD1. The V and J ends lost 9 bases and 9 bases, in that order; junction bases with no gene match: 10. Germline-derived CDR1 and CDR2 are SGHTA and FQGTGA. The CDR3 runs to 14 residues.

This clonotype was counted between two and nine times. The CDR3 region is CASSRGDPSTDTQYF. As DNA, the CDR3 is TGTGCCAGCAGCAGGGGGGATCCTAGCACAGATACGCAGTATTTT. This chain uses TRBV11-1 with TRBJ2-3, with D perhaps assigned TRBD1 or TRBD2 (6 bases each). V was shortened by 5 bases and J by 0 bases, with 12 bases between the two germline ends. Per the germline V gene, CDR1 is SGHAT and CDR2 is FQDESV (reference sequence). This CDR3 region has 15 residues. The full variable domain, with the rest looked up from reference TRBV11-1 and TRBJ2-3, is EAEVAQSPRYKITEKSQAVAFWCDPISGHATLYWYRQILGQGPELLVQFQDESVVDDSQLPKDRFSAERLKGVDSTLKIQPAELGDSAMYLCASSRGDPSTDTQYFGPGTRLTVL.

There are a few counts of this clonotype. V gene TRBV19 combines with J gene TRBJ1-5; D might be TRBD1 (5 bases). Germline V CDR1 and CDR2: LNHDA, SQIVND (reference sequence). Between the trimmed V and J ends, which lost 3 bases and 4 bases, there was a span of 10 bases. The CDR3 contains 14 residues. The DNA of the CDR3 is TGTGCCAGTAGTATGGAGGGGAGGAATCAGCCCCAGCATTTT. This gives the protein CASSMEGRNQPQHF.

This clonotype was observed a few times. The chain uses TRBV2 and TRBJ2-7; D possibly matches TRBD1 or TRBD2 (6 bases each). The CDR3 has 14 amino acids. The germline CDR1 and CDR2 sequences are SNHLY and FYNNEI. Trimming removed 6 bases at V and 2 bases at J, with 14 bases between. CDR3 coding DNA: TGTGCCAGCAGGAACAGGGTAGCGGCCTACGAGCAGTACTTC. Its protein product is CASRNRVAAYEQYF.